This T cell receptor beta chain was identified during a study of radiation and T cells in renal cell carcinoma. Libraries were prepared by immunoSEQ multiplex PCR; TCRdb keeps only in-frame clonotypes and omits some of them. This table holds about 58,000 clones, roughly 72% found once. The time point here: blood 2 weeks post-SBRT. Indicated treatment: 15 Gy SBRT to primary tumor, nephrectomy 4 weeks later. Germline CDR1 and CDR2: LGHNT and FRNRAP. Trimming left V 6 bases short and J 5 bases short, with 13 bases between. The CDR3 length is 13 residues. The source is a man in his 60s with renal cell carcinoma. The J gene is TRBJ2-5, the V gene TRBV12-5; D is undetermined. Sample: blood, taken from a patient whose treatment included radiotherapy and nephrectomy. The CDR3 nucleotides read TGTGCTAGTGGCCCTTGGGGTTCGGAGACCCAGTACTTC. Amino acid sequence: CASGPWGSETQYF.